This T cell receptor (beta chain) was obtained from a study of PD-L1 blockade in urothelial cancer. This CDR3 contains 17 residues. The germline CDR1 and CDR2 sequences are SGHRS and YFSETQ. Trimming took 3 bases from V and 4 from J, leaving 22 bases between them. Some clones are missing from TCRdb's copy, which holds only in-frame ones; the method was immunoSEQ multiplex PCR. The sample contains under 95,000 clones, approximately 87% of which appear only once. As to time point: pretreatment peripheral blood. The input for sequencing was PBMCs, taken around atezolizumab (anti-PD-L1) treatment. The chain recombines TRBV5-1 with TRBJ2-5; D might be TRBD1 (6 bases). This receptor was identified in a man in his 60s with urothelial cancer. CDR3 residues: CASSSPRGGVRGETQYF. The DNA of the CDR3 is TGCGCCAGCAGCTCCCCCCGAGGGGGTGTTAGGGGAGAGACCCAGTACTTC.